Listed here are 19 T cell receptor beta chains from one sample, sequenced in a study of blood T cell repertoires in COVID-19. The protocol was immunoSEQ multiplex PCR, while the TCRdb copy is restricted to in-frame clones and leaves out a portion. The sample records some 200,000 clones, around 82% being singletons. The sample consisted of peripheral blood. Receptors were obtained from a human donor in a cohort sampled during active COVID-19.

This clone was seen a single time. V gene TRBV7-2 combines with J gene TRBJ2-7; 12 bases are shared with TRBD1. Germline-derived CDR1 and CDR2 are SGHTA and FQGNSA. Unmatched junction bases numbered 3, after V lost 4 bases and J lost 5 bases. The length of the CDR3 is 14 residues. CDR3 amino acids: CASSYGTGGNEQYF. The CDR3 DNA is TGTGCCAGCAGCTACGGGACAGGGGGCAACGAGCAGTACTTC. The full variable domain, rest sourced from reference TRBV7-2 and TRBJ2-7, is GAGVSQSPSNKVTEKGKDVELRCDPISGHTALYWYRQSLGQGLEFLIYFQGNSAPDKSGLPSDRFSAERTGGSVSTLTIQRTQQEDSAVYLCASSYGTGGNEQYFGPGTRLTVT.

The chain couples TRBV6-5 to TRBJ2-2; the match to TRBD1 covers 7 bases. The CDR3 loop spans 15 amino acids. The V and J ends lost 8 bases and 4 bases, in that order; junction bases with no gene match: 10. The V gene's germline CDR1 is MNHEY and CDR2 SVGAGI. The DNA for the CDR3 is TGTGCCAGCCGAGTAGACAGGGCGGGCACCGGGGAGCTGTTTTTT. Translated: CASRVDRAGTGELFF.

V and J are TRBV4-3 and TRBJ2-3, with 9 bases that match TRBD2. The V gene end was trimmed by 2 bases and the J gene end by 5 bases; junction bases not matched to a gene: 8. Germline loops: CDR1 LGHNA, CDR2 YSLEER. The CDR3 has 16 amino acids. The CDR3 sequence is CASSQSLAGKIDTQYF. CDR3 sequence (DNA): TGCGCCAGCAGCCAATCTCTAGCGGGGAAGATAGATACGCAGTATTTT.

V gene TRBV29-1 combines with J gene TRBJ2-5; TRBD2 is a possible D gene (6 bases). Germline CDR1 is SQVTM and CDR2 is ANQGSEA. V was clipped by 7 bases and J by 2 bases, with 11 bases between them. The CDR3 covers 12 residues. CDR3 residues: CSAGSGQETQYF. CDR3 nucleotide sequence: TGCAGCGCTGGTAGCGGTCAAGAGACCCAGTACTTC.

The chain recombines TRBV18 with TRBJ2-6; no clear D. CDR3 length: 18 residues. Germline V lookup: CDR1 KGHSH, CDR2 LQKENI. V lost 3 bases and J lost 0, with 15 bases in between. The CDR3 region is CASSPKNSLSSGANVLTF. CDR3 nucleotide sequence: TGTGCCAGCTCACCGAAGAACAGTCTTTCCTCTGGGGCCAACGTCCTGACTTTC.

The genes are TRBV7-9 and TRBJ1-3, with no clear D. The CDR3 is 16 residues long. CDR1 and CDR2 (germline): SEHNR, FQNEAQ (reference sequence). V was shortened by 7 bases and J by 1 base, with 17 bases between the two germline ends. The CDR3 DNA sequence: TGTGCCAGCACCTCATGGGGAGGTTCTTCTGGAAACACCATATATTTT. Its protein is CASTSWGGSSGNTIYF.

The V and J genes are TRBV5-4 and TRBJ1-2; 11 bases agree with TRBD1. The J segment lost 6 bases and the V segment lost 1 base, leaving 5 bases of the junction unmatched. The germline gives CDR1 SGHNT, CDR2 YYREEE (reference sequence). This CDR3 spans 15 amino acids. CDR3: CASSLSGQGADGYTF. CDR3 bases: TGTGCCAGCAGCTTGTCAGGACAGGGGGCGGATGGCTACACCTTC.

This chain joins TRBV3-1 (or the pseudogene TRBV3-2) and TRBJ2-2, with 7 bases that match TRBD1. This CDR3 has 15 amino acids. The trim removed 4 bases at V and 5 bases at J, leaving 7 bases unmatched. Germline CDR1 LGHDT, CDR2 YNNKEL (reference sequence). CDR3 nucleotides: TGTGCCAGCAGCCTTAGACAGGGTGGGACCGGGGAGCTGTTTTTT. Encoded protein: CASSLRQGGTGELFF.

This chain uses TRBV27 with TRBJ1-1; TRBD1 is a possible D gene (6 bases). V lost 5 bases to trimming and J lost 4 bases, with 17 bases between them. Looked up from germline, CDR1 is MNHEY and CDR2 is SMNVEV (reference sequence). The length of the CDR3 is 15 residues. CDR3 residues: CASSTAQGRGTEAFF. CDR3 in DNA: TGTGCCAGCAGTACTGCACAGGGTAGGGGCACTGAAGCTTTCTTT.

The chain employs TRBV7-2 and TRBJ2-2; 14 bases match TRBD2. J gave up 5 bases and V 4 bases, and 3 bases lay outside the gene matches. CDR1 SGHTA and CDR2 FQGNSA come from the germline V gene. The CDR3 has 16 amino acids. The CDR3 region is CASSYRTSGRTGELFF. DNA for the CDR3: TGTGCCAGCAGCTATCGGACTAGCGGGAGGACCGGGGAGCTGTTTTTT.

This clone has a count of ten or more. This chain links TRBV7-9 with TRBJ2-7; D remains ambiguous. Germline V gene data show CDR1 as SEHNR and CDR2 as FQNEAQ (reference sequence). CDR3 length equals 12 residues. V was trimmed by 5 bases and J by 4 bases, leaving 9 bases between them. CDR3 in amino acids: CASSLGVYEQYF. The CDR3 DNA reads TGTGCCAGCAGCCTAGGAGTTTACGAGCAGTACTTC.

This clone was recorded a few times. The rearrangement uses TRBV28 and TRBJ1-6; TRBD1 aligns across 8 bases. Germline CDR1 and CDR2: MDHEN and SYDVKM. V gave up 7 bases and J gave up 10 bases; unmatched junction bases: 12. The CDR3 has 15 amino acids. The CDR3 sequence: CASKAVDRDGSPLHF. In nucleotides, the CDR3 is TGTGCCAGCAAAGCAGTGGACAGGGATGGGTCACCCCTCCACTTT.

This clone showed up just once. The chain joins TRBV27 to TRBJ1-3; TRBD1 matches 10 bases. The CDR3 extends over 15 amino acids. Germline V gives CDR1 MNHEY, CDR2 SMNVEV (reference sequence). V shed 5 bases and J 2 bases; nucleotides not matched to a gene: 3. The CDR3 nucleotides read TGTGCCAGCAGTCCGACAGGGGGCACTGGAAACACCATATATTTT. Protein sequence: CASSPTGGTGNTIYF.

This chain joins TRBV27 and TRBJ2-5; 12 bases fit TRBD1. Germline lookup yields CDR1 MNHEY and CDR2 SMNVEV (reference sequence). The trim removed 5 bases at V and 1 base at J, leaving 5 bases unmatched. The CDR3 extends over 16 amino acids. DNA for the CDR3: TGTGCCAGCAGTCTCGGGGGACAGGGGGCCCAAGAGACCCAGTACTTC. Amino acid sequence: CASSLGGQGAQETQYF.

This clone was seen just once. Other nucleotide sequences from this sample produce the same CDR3. The chain employs TRBV28 and TRBJ1-1, with D perhaps matching TRBD1 (5 bases). Germline CDR1 is MDHEN and CDR2 is SYDVKM. CDR3 length: 12 amino acids. V gave up 7 bases and J gave up 5 bases, with 11 bases separating them. This CDR3 is CASTSGGTEAFF. DNA of the CDR3: TGTGCCAGCACCAGCGGGGGTACTGAAGCTTTCTTT. The variable domain in full, with the rest retrieved from reference TRBV28 and TRBJ1-1, is DVKVTQSSRYLVKRTGEKVFLECVQDMDHENMFWYRQDPGLGLRLIYFSYDVKMKEKGDIPEGYSVSREKKERFSLILESASTNQTSMYLCASTSGGTEAFFGQGTRLTVV.

The rearrangement uses TRBV27 and TRBJ2-7, with D tentatively TRBD1 (6 bases). Germline V lookup: CDR1 MNHEY, CDR2 SMNVEV (reference sequence). V gave up 5 bases and J gave up 2 bases, with 19 bases separating them. There are 16 residues in the CDR3. The CDR3 loop is CASSTQDRQKPYEQYF. Written as DNA, the CDR3 is TGTGCCAGCAGTACGCAGGACAGACAAAAACCCTACGAGCAGTACTTC.

This clone appeared a few times. As DNA, the CDR3 is TGTGCCAGCAGCTTAGGACAGGGGAAGACAGATACGCAGTATTTT. It codes for CASSLGQGKTDTQYF. J is TRBJ2-3 and V is TRBV11-3; 8 bases align to TRBD1. V was clipped by 1 base and J by 3 bases; unmatched bases: 3. CDR3 length: 15 residues. Germline V CDR1 and CDR2: SGHNT, YENEEA.

This clone was observed a few times. The rearrangement joins TRBV7-8 to TRBJ2-7; TRBD1 might be the D (5 bases). V dropped 3 bases and J dropped 4 bases, with 16 bases sitting between them. CDR3 length equals 15 residues. Germline CDR1 reads SGHVS; CDR2 reads FQNEAQ. DNA for the CDR3: TGTGCCAGCAGCTTCGTCGCAGACAGTCTGTACGAGCAGTACTTC. This translates into CASSFVADSLYEQYF.

This chain links TRBV28 with TRBJ1-5, with D tentatively TRBD1 (6 bases). The CDR3 totals 15 residues. The V end lost 4 bases, the J end lost 2 bases, and 12 bases lay between the germline ends. CDR1 MDHEN and CDR2 SYDVKM come from the germline V gene. The CDR3 sequence is CASSSPSGGNQPQHF. In DNA, the CDR3 is TGTGCCAGCAGTTCCCCCTCAGGGGGCAATCAGCCCCAGCATTTT.